The 26 T cell receptor beta chains below all came from one sample that was sequenced in a study of technical replicates of blood from a few donors. TCRdb's table, derived via immunoSEQ multiplex PCR, lists solely in-frame clones and lacks some. The sample has roughly 68,000 clones, around 86% seen once. Input material: PBMCs. The receptors originated from a human donor in good health. Some clones in this sample may be carry-over from other donors' samples.

This clone was seen just once. The CDR3 DNA follows: TGTGCCAGCAGTTCCCGGGACAGGGCCTCGAAAGCTTTCTTT. Translated: CASSSRDRASKAFF. The V and J genes are TRBV7-9 and TRBJ1-1; 9 bases agree with TRBD1. Per germline, CDR1 SEHNR and CDR2 FQNEAQ (reference sequence). The CDR3 extends over 14 amino acids. With V trimmed by 6 bases and J by 9 bases, 11 bases remained unmatched.

V is TRBV7-6 and J is TRBJ2-2, with D perhaps matching TRBD2 (5 bases). Trimming took 1 base from V and 0 from J, leaving 9 bases between them. Germline V gene sequence: CDR1 SGHVS, CDR2 FNYEAQ. The CDR3 is 16 amino acids. CDR3 in amino acids: CASSLVPGTNTGELFF. The CDR3 DNA reads as TGTGCCAGCAGCTTAGTTCCGGGAACGAACACCGGGGAGCTGTTTTTT.

The chain carries TRBV4-2 and TRBJ2-5; TRBD1 agrees at 8 bases. Germline V lookup: CDR1 LGHNA, CDR2 YNFKEQ. V was clipped by 1 base and J by 4 bases; unmatched bases: 2. The length of the CDR3 is 14 residues. The chain's CDR3 is CASSQGGQGETQYF. The DNA for the CDR3 is TGTGCCAGCAGCCAAGGTGGACAGGGAGAGACCCAGTACTTC.

The chain carries TRBV7-3 and TRBJ2-2, with D perhaps TRBD2 (5 bases). Looked up from germline, CDR1 is SGHTA and CDR2 is FQGTGA. This CDR3 has 16 residues. V gave up 4 bases and J gave up 0 bases, with 12 bases separating them. The CDR3 region has the DNA TGTGCCAGCAGCTCCCGAGGAGCGGCGAACACCGGGGAGCTGTTTTTT. Translated: CASSSRGAANTGELFF.

This clone came up a few times. The gene calls are TRBV6-4 and TRBJ1-2; tentatively, D is TRBD1 (6 bases). The germline V and J ends were trimmed by 5 bases and 4 bases, with 8 bases remaining between them. The CDR3 spans 12 residues. In germline, CDR1 is MRHNA, CDR2 SNTAGT. Written as DNA, the CDR3 is TGTGCCAGCAGTCCAGGGGTCTATGGCTACACCTTC. It codes for CASSPGVYGYTF.

The chain has TRBV27 and TRBJ1-2; D might be TRBD1 (5 bases). Trimming removed 3 bases from V and 3 bases from J, with 8 bases in between. This CDR3 is 13 amino acids long. Looked up from germline, CDR1 is MNHEY and CDR2 is SMNVEV (reference sequence). CDR3 bases: TGTGCCAGCAGTTTCGGGGGGGACTATGGCTACACCTTC. Protein: CASSFGGDYGYTF.

The chain combines TRBV2 with TRBJ2-1; D might be TRBD2 (5 bases). CDR1 and CDR2 (germline): SNHLY, FYNNEI. Trimming took off 6 bases at V and 0 bases at J, with 9 bases between the two ends. This CDR3 is built from 14 residues. The CDR3 loop is CASRGSSSYNEQFF. CDR3 nucleotides: TGTGCCAGCAGGGGGAGCAGCTCCTACAATGAGCAGTTCTTC.

This clone appeared once. CDR3 nucleotides: TGTGCAAGTCGCTCCGAACCCGGCCGGGAGGCTTCACCCCTCCACTTT. Translation: CASRSEPGREASPLHF. The chain recombines TRBV12-2 with TRBJ1-6. TRBV12-2 is tagged as a pseudogene. The CDR3 extends over 16 amino acids.

The V and J genes are TRBV5-4 and TRBJ2-2; maybe TRBD1 (6 bases). V was trimmed by 2 bases and J by 5 bases, leaving 22 bases between them. The length of the CDR3 is 18 residues. Germline V gene lookup returns CDR1 SGHNT and CDR2 YYREEE (reference sequence). In nucleotides, the CDR3 is TGTGCCAGCAGCTTTCTCAGTTTGGTACAGGGCCGAACCGGGGAGCTGTTTTTT. Its translation is CASSFLSLVQGRTGELFF.

The V and J genes are TRBV2 and TRBJ2-7, with 8 bases identical to TRBD1. V was clipped by 5 bases and J by 4 bases; unmatched bases: 4. Germline values: CDR1 SNHLY, CDR2 FYNNEI. CDR3 length: 13 amino acids. For the CDR3, the DNA is TGTGCCAGCAGTAGGACAGGGCCGTACGAGCAGTACTTC. This sequence encodes CASSRTGPYEQYF.

CDR3 in DNA: TGTGCCAGCTCACCTAGACTAGCGGGGCTCTCTGGGGCCAACGTCCTGACTTTC. Translation gives CASSPRLAGLSGANVLTF. The V call is TRBV18, the J call TRBJ2-6; 11 nucleotides line up with TRBD2. Germline lookup yields CDR1 KGHSH and CDR2 LQKENI. Losses at the gene ends were 3 bases for V and 0 bases for J; bases not matched to a gene: 4. The CDR3 loop spans 18 amino acids. The complete variable domain, with remaining parts taken from reference TRBV18 and TRBJ2-6, reads NAGVMQNPRHLVRRRGQEARLRCSPMKGHSHVYWYRQLPEEGLKFMVYLQKENIIDESGMPKERFSAEFPKEGPSILRIQQVVRGDSAAYFCASSPRLAGLSGANVLTFGAGSRLTVL.

The V call is TRBV5-1, the J call TRBJ2-3; the D is unclear. The CDR3 runs to 12 residues. Germline V CDR1 and CDR2: SGHRS, YFSETQ. V lost 1 base and J lost 3, with 3 bases in between. The CDR3 loop reads CASSLPTDTQYF. The CDR3 DNA is TGCGCCAGCAGCTTGCCAACAGATACGCAGTATTTT. Full variable domain (remainder filled in from reference TRBV5-1 and TRBJ2-3): KAGVTQTPRYLIKTRGQQVTLSCSPISGHRSVSWYQQTPGQGLQFLFEYFSETQRNKGNFPGRFSGRQFSNSRSEMNVSTLELGDSALYLCASSLPTDTQYFGPGTRLTVL.

The chain employs TRBV19 and TRBJ1-6, with 7 nucleotides matching TRBD1. V dropped 9 bases and J dropped 9; count of bases not matched to a gene: 8. Germline loops: CDR1 LNHDA, CDR2 SQIVND (reference sequence). The CDR3 runs to 13 residues. The CDR3: CASQDRALSPLHF. DNA for the CDR3: TGTGCCAGCCAAGACAGGGCCCTTTCACCCCTCCACTTT. The variable domain in full, with the rest retrieved from reference TRBV19 and TRBJ1-6, is DGGITQSPKYLFRKEGQNVTLSCEQNLNHDAMYWYRQDPGQGLRLIYYSQIVNDFQKGDIAEGYSVSREKKESFPLTVTSAQKNPTAFYLCASQDRALSPLHFGNGTRLTVT.

V usage is TRBV7-9 and J usage is TRBJ1-2; tentatively, D is TRBD1 (6 bases). The germline V gene encodes CDR1 SEHNR and CDR2 FQNEAQ (reference sequence). Trimming cost V 5 bases and J 2 bases, with 21 bases left between them. The CDR3 extends over 17 amino acids. The CDR3 coding sequence is TGTGCCAGCAGCGTTGGGGGGGGAACAGGGCCCAACTATGGCTACACCTTC. The encoded protein is CASSVGGGTGPNYGYTF. The complete variable domain, with remaining parts taken from reference TRBV7-9 and TRBJ1-2, reads DTGVSQNPRHKITKRGQNVTFRCDPISEHNRLYWYRQTLGQGPEFLTYFQNEAQLEKSRLLSDRFSAERPKGSFSTLEIQRTEQGDSAMYLCASSVGGGTGPNYGYTFGSGTRLTVV.

J is TRBJ2-7 and V is TRBV5-1; D unresolved. This CDR3 contains 13 residues. Trimming stripped 2 bases from V and 0 bases from J, with 6 bases between. Germline assignment: CDR1 SGHRS and CDR2 YFSETQ. CDR3 DNA: TGCGCCAGCAGCTTTGGCGGCTCCTACGAGCAGTACTTC. It is translated as CASSFGGSYEQYF.

The chain recombines TRBV18 with TRBJ2-1; 8 nucleotides align to TRBD2. Germline V gene data show CDR1 as KGHSH and CDR2 as LQKENI. This CDR3 has 15 amino acids. Trimming removed 1 base from V and 8 bases from J; junction bases left unmatched: 7. CDR3 sequence reads: CASSPLATSVDEQFF. The CDR3 coding sequence is TGTGCCAGCTCACCACTGGCGACTAGCGTCGATGAGCAGTTCTTC.

V gene TRBV13 combines with J gene TRBJ1-6, with D hard to call. V was shortened by 7 bases and J by 1 base, with 8 bases between the two germline ends. The CDR3 runs 14 residues. The germline V gene encodes CDR1 PRHDT and CDR2 FYEKMQ (reference sequence). This CDR3 reads CASTTRSYNSPLHF. CDR3 DNA sequence: TGTGCCAGCACGACCAGGTCCTATAATTCACCCCTCCACTTT.

This sequence joins TRBV6-6 and TRBJ2-7; 12 positions match TRBD2. Trimming cost V 7 bases and J 4 bases; bases outside gene matches: 8. Germline CDR1 MNHNY, CDR2 SVGAGI (reference sequence). The CDR3 extends over 15 amino acids. As DNA, the CDR3 is TGTGCCAGCACCCGGACTAGCGGGATAGAGTACGAGCAGTACTTC. Translation gives CASTRTSGIEYEQYF.

This clone is a singleton in its sample. This chain links TRBV21-1 with TRBJ1-2. TRBV21-1 is classified as a pseudogene. This CDR3 is 13 amino acids long. CDR3 bases: TGTGCCAGCACCGCGGTTCCAGAGGCTGGCTACACCTTC. Translation gives CASTAVPEAGYTF.

The genes are TRBV27 and TRBJ2-5, with D possibly being TRBD1 (5 bases). This CDR3 region has 12 residues. Germline V CDR1 and CDR2: MNHEY, SMNVEV (reference sequence). Trimming took 4 bases from V and 9 from J, leaving 12 bases between them. CDR3 amino acids: CASSSPPRAQYF. CDR3 nucleotide sequence: TGTGCCAGCAGTTCTCCACCCAGGGCCCAGTACTTC.

The CDR3 here is CAAAGEQYF. The CDR3, as DNA: TGTGCCGCTGCGGGAGAGCAGTACTTC. This chain uses TRBV5-3 with TRBJ2-7; a weak D match, TRBD2 (6 bases). TRBV5-3 is known as an ORF, though its function is uncertain. With 10 bases removed from V and 7 bases from J, the gap between germline ends came to 9 bases. The CDR3 is 9 residues long.

This rearrangement joins TRBV30 to TRBJ2-7; maybe TRBD1 (5 bases). Trimming left V 1 base short and J 4 bases short, with 11 bases between. Germline V gene lookup returns CDR1 GTSNPN and CDR2 SVGIG (reference sequence). CDR3 length equals 13 residues. CDR3 nucleotide sequence: TGTGCCTGGAGTGAGGTACAGGCTTACGAGCAGTACTTC. Translating gives CAWSEVQAYEQYF.

The rearrangement uses TRBV11-2 and TRBJ2-5; 11 positions agree with TRBD2. V was pared by 5 bases and J by 4 bases, with 6 bases of the junction left unmatched. Per germline, CDR1 SGHAT and CDR2 FQNNGV. The CDR3 is 15 residues long. The CDR3 is CASSLGLAGIETQYF. DNA for the CDR3: TGTGCCAGCAGCCTCGGACTAGCGGGCATAGAGACCCAGTACTTC.

J is TRBJ2-3 and V is TRBV4-3, with D perhaps TRBD2 (7 bases). Germline values: CDR1 LGHNA, CDR2 YSLEER. The germline V and J ends were trimmed by 4 bases and 4 bases, with 18 bases remaining between them. CDR3 length: 16 amino acids. The CDR3, as DNA: TGCGCCAGCAGCCCCGTGGGCGGGGGCCGGCCAGATACGCAGTATTTT. It yields the protein CASSPVGGGRPDTQYF.

The chain is built from TRBV5-1 and TRBJ1-1; the D gene is possibly TRBD1 (5 bases). The germline V and J ends were trimmed by 0 bases and 4 bases, with 10 bases remaining between them. CDR3 length equals 14 residues. Looked up from germline, CDR1 is SGHRS and CDR2 is YFSETQ. This CDR3 reads CASSLGGRGTEAFF. The CDR3 DNA is TGCGCCAGCAGCTTGGGGGGTAGGGGCACTGAAGCTTTCTTT.

The J gene is TRBJ1-6, the V gene TRBV28; TRBD1 is a possible D gene (5 bases). This CDR3 has 15 amino acids. In germline, CDR1 is MDHEN, CDR2 SYDVKM. V dropped 6 bases and J dropped 6 bases, with 15 bases sitting between them. The CDR3 sequence: CASRGRGQINSPLHF. DNA of the CDR3: TGTGCCAGCAGGGGTCGAGGACAAATTAATTCACCCCTCCACTTT.